This is a list of T cell receptor beta chains from one sample in a study of PD-L1 blockade in urothelial cancer. Here immunoSEQ multiplex PCR was the method, and the copy in TCRdb shows in-frame clones only, minus some. The sample lists 95,000 or so clones, about nine tenths occurring once. Material: PBMCs, obtained around atezolizumab (anti-PD-L1) treatment. Receptors originate from a man between 60 and 75 years old with urothelial cancer. Each CDR3 is given with its conserved first and last residue. D genes are given only for firm matches. Clone size, where shown, is once, few, many, or a class for clones that have expanded.

>-|TRBJ1-6|-|TRBV11-2
CASRSEGSYNSPLHF
TGTGCCAGCAGGTCTGAGGGAAGCTATAATTCACCCCTCCACTTT
>TRBD1|TRBJ1-5|-|TRBV9
CASSPGQGAQGQPQHF
TGTGCCAGCAGCCCAGGACAGGGGGCACAGGGTCAGCCCCAGCATTTT
>-|TRBJ1-1|-|TRBV5-1
CASSLAGNTEAFF
TGCGCCAGCAGCTTGGCGGGTAACACTGAAGCTTTCTTT
>-|TRBJ1-2|-|TRBV5-1
CASSLAQFYGYTF
TGCGCCAGCAGCTTGGCACAGTTCTATGGCTACACCTTC
>TRBD1|TRBJ1-4|-|TRBV5-1
CASSLPGTGPNEKLFF
TGCGCCAGCAGCTTGCCGGGGACAGGACCAAATGAAAAACTGTTTTTT
>TRBD1|TRBJ1-1|-|TRBV28
CASSVEQGRYTEAFF
TGTGCCAGCAGCGTCGAACAGGGGAGGTACACTGAAGCTTTCTTT
>-|TRBJ1-4|-|TRBV5-4
CASSLVSRGKGEKLFF
TGTGCCAGCAGCTTGGTATCCAGGGGAAAGGGTGAAAAACTGTTTTTT
>TRBD1|TRBJ1-1|-|TRBV7-2
CASSLIGTARTEAFF
TGTGCCAGCAGCTTGATTGGGACAGCAAGAACTGAAGCTTTCTTT
>-|TRBJ2-7|-|TRBV29-1
CSVAGVSEQYF
TGCAGCGTTGCCGGGGTGAGTGAGCAGTACTTC
>-|TRBJ2-3|once|TRBV5-1
CASSLVFAGADTQYF
TGCGCCAGCAGCTTGGTATTTGCCGGTGCAGATACGCAGTATTTT
>-|TRBJ1-1|-|TRBV10-3
CAISGGTRHTEAFF
TGTGCCATCAGTGGTGGGACACGGCACACTGAAGCTTTCTTT
>TRBD1|TRBJ1-5|-|TRBV10-3
CAISGTGGSNQPQHF
TGTGCCATCAGCGGGACAGGGGGTAGCAATCAGCCCCAGCATTTT
>-|TRBJ1-1|-|TRBV9
CASSVASGGRTEAFF
TGTGCCAGCAGCGTAGCCTCGGGGGGCCGCACTGAAGCTTTCTTT
>TRBD2|TRBJ2-7|few|TRBV6-1
CASTTSGGSSYEQYF
TGTGCCAGCACCACTAGCGGGGGGAGCTCCTACGAGCAGTACTTC
>TRBD1|TRBJ2-7|-|TRBV28
CASRLKGANYEQYF
TGTGCCAGCAGGTTGAAGGGGGCCAACTACGAGCAGTACTTC
>-|TRBJ1-1|-|TRBV5-1
CASSLAGQGNTEAFF
TGCGCCAGCAGCTTGGCGGGTCAGGGGAACACTGAAGCTTTCTTT
>-|TRBJ2-3|-|TRBV6-4
CASSASGSADTQYF
TGTGCCAGCAGTGCCTCCGGGTCCGCAGATACGCAGTATTTT
>-|TRBJ2-7|-|TRBV15
CATSNWGTGSSYEQYF
TGTGCCACCAGCAACTGGGGTACAGGTAGCTCCTACGAGCAGTACTTC
>TRBD1|TRBJ2-1|-|TRBV5-1
CASSLTGGRTPLGNEQFF
TGCGCCAGCAGCTTGACAGGGGGCCGTACCCCGTTAGGCAATGAGCAGTTCTTC
>-|TRBJ1-1|-|TRBV5-6
CASSLQGGTEAFF
TGTGCCAGCAGCTTGCAAGGGGGCACTGAAGCTTTCTTT
>-|TRBJ2-7|-|TRBV12-5
CASGPGMGSEAYEQYF
TGTGCTAGTGGTCCGGGAATGGGAAGCGAAGCTTACGAGCAGTACTTC
>-|TRBJ2-1|-|TRBV29-1
CSVEGGQGSYNEQFF
TGCAGCGTTGAAGGTGGGCAGGGCTCCTACAATGAGCAGTTCTTC
>-|TRBJ2-3|-|TRBV18
CASSPLSGTDTQYF
TGTGCCAGCTCACCCTTATCTGGCACAGATACGCAGTATTTT
>TRBD1|TRBJ2-3|-|TRBV11-3
CASSISQGSGTDTQYF
TGTGCCAGCAGCATATCACAGGGGTCCGGCACAGATACGCAGTATTTT
>TRBD1|TRBJ1-2|-|TRBV14
CASSQTGQGEDGYTF
TGTGCCAGCAGCCAAACTGGACAGGGGGAGGATGGCTACACCTTC
>-|TRBJ2-7|-|TRBV4-2
CASSYRPDGSYEQYF
TGTGCCAGCAGCTACCGCCCGGACGGGAGTTACGAGCAGTACTTC
>TRBD2|TRBJ2-1|-|TRBV5-4
CASSLGLSGSSYNEQFF
TGTGCCAGCAGCTTGGGCCTTAGCGGGAGCTCCTACAATGAGCAGTTCTTC
>-|TRBJ2-7|-|TRBV28
CASSERAGSYEQYF
TGTGCCAGCAGTGAGAGGGCGGGCTCCTACGAGCAGTACTTC
>TRBD1|TRBJ1-5|-|TRBV29-1
CSVSRQGEQPQHF
TGCAGCGTCAGCCGACAGGGAGAGCAGCCCCAGCATTTT
>TRBD1|TRBJ2-5|-|TRBV28
CASSPGTDQETQYF
TGTGCCAGCAGCCCCGGGACAGACCAAGAGACCCAGTACTTC
>TRBD2|TRBJ2-1|-|TRBV5-1
CASSFGLAGPRNNEQFF
TGCGCCAGCAGCTTTGGGCTAGCGGGACCCAGAAACAATGAGCAGTTCTTC
>-|TRBJ2-7|-|TRBV5-1
CASSSTQGPYEQYF
TGCGCCAGCAGCTCCACACAGGGCCCCTACGAGCAGTACTTC
>TRBD1|TRBJ1-5|few|TRBV6-6
CASSFDRVNQPQHF
TGTGCCAGCAGTTTCGACAGGGTTAATCAGCCCCAGCATTTT
>-|TRBJ2-2|-|TRBV19
CASTYGVGIANTGELFF
TGTGCCAGTACCTATGGGGTCGGGATCGCGAACACCGGGGAGCTGTTTTTT
>-|TRBJ1-6|once|TRBV4-3
CASSQESSSLYSPLHF
TGCGCCAGCAGCCAAGAAAGTAGCAGCCTTTATTCACCCCTCCACTTT
>-|TRBJ2-3|-|TRBV5-4
CASSLARLDTQYF
TGTGCCAGCAGCTTGGCCCGTTTAGATACGCAGTATTTT
>TRBD2|TRBJ2-4|-|TRBV5-6
CASSWGGTGNIQYF
TGTGCCAGCAGCTGGGGGGGTACGGGAAACATTCAGTACTTC
>-|TRBJ2-1|-|TRBV7-8
CASSLLAGSYNEQFF
TGTGCCAGCAGCTTACTGGCGGGCTCCTACAATGAGCAGTTCTTC
>TRBD2|TRBJ2-7|-|TRBV5-4
CASSLSGTSGGEQYF
TGTGCCAGCAGCTTGAGTGGGACTAGCGGGGGGGAGCAGTACTTC
>-|TRBJ2-2|-|TRBV27
CASSLLAINTGELFF
TGTGCCAGCAGTTTACTAGCGATCAACACCGGGGAGCTGTTTTTT
>TRBD1|TRBJ2-7|once|TRBV11-2
CASSLGDRAYEQYF
TGTGCCAGCAGCTTAGGGGACAGAGCCTACGAGCAGTACTTC
>-|TRBJ2-1|-|TRBV19
CASSIDLALTEQFF
TGTGCCAGTAGTATAGATCTGGCACTAACTGAGCAGTTCTTC
>TRBD1|TRBJ1-3|once|TRBV10-2
CASSTGAGNTIYF
TGCGCCAGCAGTACAGGGGCCGGAAACACCATATATTTT
>-|TRBJ2-1|-|TRBV6-4
CASSPGLPNPYNEQFF
TGTGCCAGCAGCCCCGGACTACCCAACCCCTACAATGAGCAGTTCTTC
>TRBD1|TRBJ2-5|-|TRBV12-5
CASGSGTGGMETQYF
TGTGCTAGTGGGTCCGGGACAGGGGGCATGGAGACCCAGTACTTC
>TRBD1|TRBJ1-2|-|TRBV9
CASSIDSGTGFGYTF
TGTGCCAGCAGCATCGATTCCGGGACAGGGTTTGGCTACACCTTC
>-|TRBJ1-1|once|TRBV6-5
CASSYSGRQTEAFF
TGTGCCAGCAGTTACAGTGGGAGGCAAACTGAAGCTTTCTTT